Listed here are 28 T cell receptor beta chains from one sample, sequenced in a study of T-cell reconstitution after alpha-beta-depleted transplantation in children. Molecular barcoding with unique molecular identifiers was used for the TCRbeta library. In TCRdb, the PCR reads were re-called with MiXCR into one record per CDR3 protein. In the table there are 330,000 or so distinct CDR3 sequences, 7.5% to 9% of which are singletons. Findings and limits, study-wide: Fresh T-cell production supplied most of the T-cell counts and diversity seen one year after transplant.

Their antigens remain unidentified. The source was peripheral blood, collected 360 days after TCRalphabeta/CD19-depleted stem cell transplant. These receptors came from a female patient aged 2-15 years who had a stem cell transplant for Fanconi anemia, so the T cells may come from the graft donor.

The J gene is TRBJ1-6, the V gene TRBV7-2; 7 positions agree with TRBD1. V was pared by 0 bases and J by 2 bases, with 4 bases of the junction left unmatched. The CDR3 is 17 residues long. Germline V gene sequence: CDR1 SGHTA, CDR2 FQGNSA. The CDR3 DNA reads as TGTGCCAGCAGCTTAGCCAGGGGGGGGACCTATAATTCACCCCTCCACTTT. Amino acid sequence: CASSLARGGTYNSPLHF.

This clonotype was seen more than once but under ten times. This chain uses TRBV20-1 with TRBJ1-5; weak D call: TRBD1 (6 bases). The germline gives CDR1 DFQATT, CDR2 SNEGSKA (reference sequence). V was cut by 1 base and J by 3 bases, with 16 bases left in between. The CDR3 extends over 16 amino acids. CDR3 sequence reads: CSARVQGLKYNQPQHF. CDR3 bases: TGCAGTGCTAGAGTCCAGGGGTTGAAGTACAATCAGCCCCAGCATTTT.

This clonotype turned up a few times. The genes are TRBV3-1 and TRBJ2-5; D remains unclear. The CDR3 has 18 amino acids. CDR1 is LGHDT and CDR2 is YNNKEL in the germline V gene (reference sequence). V lost 0 bases, J lost 1 base, and 18 bases lay in between. Here the CDR3 reads CASSQDPAFRWLQETQYF. CDR3 nucleotide sequence: TGTGCCAGCAGCCAAGATCCAGCCTTTCGGTGGCTCCAAGAGACCCAGTACTTC.

Ten or more counts support this clonotype. The V call is TRBV4-3, the J call TRBJ2-3; maybe TRBD2 (5 bases). Germline CDR1 reads LGHNA; CDR2 reads YSLEER. The CDR3 is 18 residues long. Trimming took off 4 bases at V and 0 bases at J, with 20 bases between the two ends. CDR3 coding DNA: TGCGCCAGCAGCCCGACGGGGTTGGGGAAAATCAGCACAGATACGCAGTATTTT. Translating gives CASSPTGLGKISTDTQYF.

This clonotype turned up a few times. This chain links TRBV28 with TRBJ2-2; 7 nucleotides agree with TRBD1. Germline V gene lookup returns CDR1 MDHEN and CDR2 SYDVKM. The CDR3 consists of 16 residues. V shed 5 bases, J shed 4 bases, and the junction held 10 bases outside the gene matches. The chain's CDR3 is CASSQATGTSTGELFF. The CDR3 DNA follows: TGTGCCAGCAGTCAAGCGACAGGGACAAGCACCGGGGAGCTGTTTTTT.

This chain connects TRBV4-3 to TRBJ1-2; D remains ambiguous. CDR3 length: 13 residues. CDR1 is LGHNA and CDR2 is YSLEER in the germline V gene. V was clipped by 0 bases and J by 6 bases, with 8 bases between them. CDR3 nucleotides: TGCGCCAGCAGCCAAGACTTGATGGATGGCTACACCTTC. Amino acids: CASSQDLMDGYTF.

V gene TRBV11-3 combines with J gene TRBJ2-1, with D possibly being TRBD1 or TRBD2 (6 bases each). This CDR3 has 14 residues. Germline V gene sequence: CDR1 SGHNT, CDR2 YENEEA. Between the trimmed V and J ends, which lost 5 bases and 2 bases, there was a span of 10 bases. The CDR3 region has the DNA TGTGCCAGCAGCAAGGGGGGCCCCTACAATGAGCAGTTCTTC. This gives the protein CASSKGGPYNEQFF.

V and J are TRBV18 and TRBJ2-7; D is possibly TRBD2 (6 bases). The V end was cut by 3 bases, the J end by 3 bases, with 9 bases between. The CDR3 spans 13 residues. Germline CDR1 reads KGHSH; CDR2 reads LQKENI. This CDR3 reads CASSPWEDYEQYF. CDR3 nucleotides: TGTGCCAGCTCACCTTGGGAGGACTACGAGCAGTACTTC.

In this sample, this clonotype turned up many times. The genes are TRBV6-1 and TRBJ2-1; TRBD1 might be the D (6 bases). The germline V gene encodes CDR1 MNHNS and CDR2 SASEGT. The CDR3 has 16 amino acids. V shed 6 bases and J shed 10 bases, with 25 bases lying between them. DNA for the CDR3: TGTGCCAGCAGACTACGGAGAGTCAGGGGCAGTGAGGAGCAGTTCTTC. Protein: CASRLRRVRGSEEQFF.

The rearrangement links TRBV6-1 to TRBJ2-7; 10 bases agree with TRBD1. Germline V CDR1 and CDR2: MNHNS, SASEGT. The CDR3 loop spans 13 amino acids. V lost 5 bases to trimming and J lost 5 bases; unmatched junction nucleotides: 3. The CDR3 sequence: CASSRDRGHEQYF. Written as DNA, the CDR3 is TGTGCCAGCAGTAGGGACAGGGGCCACGAGCAGTACTTC.

This clonotype was observed many times. The chain uses TRBV4-3 and TRBJ1-1; D unclear. The germline CDR1 and CDR2 sequences are LGHNA and YSLEER. V lost 2 bases to trimming and J lost 2 bases, with 9 bases between them. CDR3 length equals 14 residues. In DNA form, the CDR3 reads TGCGCCAGCAGCCAAAGGACGGTCAACACTGAAGCTTTCTTT. As protein: CASSQRTVNTEAFF.

Points on this clonotype: A much larger clone differs from this one at a single base, so this may be a read error. CDR3 protein: CASSLSRDYQPQHF. CDR3 coding DNA: TGTGCCAGCAGTTTATCCCGGGACTATCAGCCCCAGCATTTT. This chain joins TRBV28 and TRBJ1-5, with a weak D call TRBD1 (5 bases). From germline, CDR1 is MDHEN and CDR2 SYDVKM. The CDR3 loop spans 14 amino acids. Trimming took off 1 base at V and 5 bases at J, with 9 bases between the two ends.

Only a few counts were recorded for this clonotype. The chain is built from TRBV2 and TRBJ2-5; TRBD2 matches 9 bases. V shed 0 bases and J 1 base; nucleotides not matched to a gene: 6. The CDR3 runs to 17 residues. Germline CDR1 SNHLY, CDR2 FYNNEI. CDR3 sequence (DNA): TGTGCCAGCAGTGAAGCGCCTGAGCGGGGGGCCCAAGAGACCCAGTACTTC. This encodes CASSEAPERGAQETQYF.

The rearrangement uses TRBV12-3 or TRBV12-4 and TRBJ1-5; the D gene is possibly TRBD1 (5 bases). V gave up 4 bases and J gave up 2 bases, with 9 bases separating them. The CDR3 has 14 amino acids. In DNA form, the CDR3 reads TGTGCCAGCAGTTATCGGGGCCGCAATCAGCCCCAGCATTTT. Translation gives CASSYRGRNQPQHF.

The chain uses TRBV10-3 and TRBJ1-2, with TRBD1 matching 9 bases. Per the germline V gene, CDR1 is ENHRY and CDR2 is SYGVKD. V shed 4 bases, J shed 6 bases, and the junction held 6 bases outside the gene matches. The CDR3 totals 14 residues. The CDR3 region has the DNA TGTGCCATCAGTGGAACAGGGGGCGGAAATGGCTACACCTTC. This gives the protein CAISGTGGGNGYTF.

In this sample, this clonotype turned up a few times. V gene TRBV6-1 combines with J gene TRBJ2-1; tentatively, D is TRBD1 or TRBD2 (5 bases each). CDR3 length: 16 residues. V was shortened by 0 bases and J by 9 bases, with 18 bases between the two germline ends. Germline V gene data show CDR1 as MNHNS and CDR2 as SASEGT. The CDR3 loop is CASSEAHGAAGTEQFF. The CDR3 nucleotides read TGTGCCAGCAGTGAAGCACACGGGGCCGCCGGAACTGAGCAGTTCTTC.

This clonotype was recorded at least ten times. The chain couples TRBV29-1 to TRBJ1-5; 8 nucleotides match TRBD1. Looked up from germline, CDR1 is SQVTM and CDR2 is ANQGSEA. CDR3 size: 13 residues. The trim removed 4 bases at V and 3 bases at J, leaving 2 bases unmatched. CDR3 in DNA: TGCAGCGTTGCAGGGGGCTACAATCAGCCCCAGCATTTT. As protein: CSVAGGYNQPQHF.

Many counts were recorded for this clonotype. V is TRBV16 and J is TRBJ1-2; 8 bases line up with TRBD1. Losses at the gene ends were 0 bases for V and 8 bases for J; bases not matched to a gene: 8. The CDR3 is made up of 15 amino acids. Germline CDR1 KGHSY, CDR2 FQNENV. DNA of the CDR3: TGTGCCAGCAGCCAATCAACCGGGACAGGCATGGGCTACACCTTC. As protein: CASSQSTGTGMGYTF.

This clonotype was counted a few times. The chain joins TRBV10-1 to TRBJ1-2; D gene unclear. CDR3 size: 12 residues. The V and J ends lost 2 bases and 8 bases respectively, with 9 bases between them. The germline V gene has CDR1 WNHNN and CDR2 SYGVQD (reference sequence). In nucleotides, the CDR3 is TGCGCCAGCAGTGAGGGATTTCTCGGCTACACCTTC. It is translated as CASSEGFLGYTF.

The rearrangement joins TRBV6-1 to TRBJ1-3, with D possibly matching TRBD1 (6 bases). CDR3 length equals 17 residues. V lost 5 bases, J lost 0 bases, and 17 bases lay in between. CDR1 is MNHNS, CDR2 SASEGT, per germline. The CDR3 DNA reads as TGTGCCAGCAGTCAACTTCTCGGACAGAGCTCTGGAAACACCATATATTTT. As protein: CASSQLLGQSSGNTIYF.

In this sample, this clonotype turned up once. The chain is built from TRBV4-2 and TRBJ2-7; 7 bases are shared with TRBD1. The germline V gene encodes CDR1 LGHNA and CDR2 YNFKEQ. V shed 2 bases, J shed 7 bases, and the junction held 14 bases outside the gene matches. The CDR3 is made up of 16 amino acids. The CDR3 DNA follows: TGTGCCAGCAGCCAAACCTGGGACAGACCCGAAGGGGAGCAGTACGTC. It is translated as CASSQTWDRPEGEQYV.

V usage is TRBV5-1 and J usage is TRBJ2-3, with 8 positions matching TRBD2. This CDR3 comprises 16 residues. J lost 4 bases, V lost 0 bases, and 7 bases had no gene match. Per germline, CDR1 SGHRS and CDR2 YFSETQ. DNA of the CDR3: TGCGCCAGCAGCTTGGGGAGCGGGGGAGGGGCAGATACGCAGTATTTT. As protein: CASSLGSGGGADTQYF.

In its sample, this clonotype was seen many times. The chain carries TRBV7-2 and TRBJ2-1; 8 nucleotides align to TRBD2. CDR1 is SGHTA, CDR2 FQGNSA, per germline. Germline trimming cut 2 bases from V and 4 bases from J; bases unmatched to any gene: 7. CDR3 size: 16 residues. The CDR3 here is CASSLFGTRGYNEQFF. The CDR3, as DNA: TGTGCCAGCAGCTTATTTGGGACTAGAGGGTACAATGAGCAGTTCTTC.

The chain employs TRBV20-1 and TRBJ1-5, with TRBD1 matching 7 bases. This CDR3 contains 13 residues. Trimming at V came to 6 bases and at J to 7 bases, leaving 9 bases not matched to a gene. CDR1 and CDR2 from the germline V gene are DFQATT and SNEGSKA (reference sequence). DNA of the CDR3: TGCAGTGCACTGACAGGGTTCGGACAGCCCCAGCATTTT. Encoded protein: CSALTGFGQPQHF.

The CDR3 loop reads CASRPGAGNQPQHF. CDR3 nucleotide sequence: TGTGCCAGCAGGCCGGGGGCAGGCAATCAGCCCCAGCATTTT. The chain uses TRBV6-1 and TRBJ1-5; D may be TRBD1 (6 bases). The length of the CDR3 is 14 residues. The germline V gene encodes CDR1 MNHNS and CDR2 SASEGT. The V end lost 6 bases, the J end lost 2 bases, and 11 bases lay between the germline ends.

V gene TRBV20-1 combines with J gene TRBJ2-3, with TRBD2 identical over 8 bases. V lost 6 bases to trimming and J lost 0 bases; unmatched junction nucleotides: 8. CDR1 and CDR2 from the germline V gene are DFQATT and SNEGSKA (reference sequence). The length of the CDR3 is 15 residues. CDR3: CSAPRTSRSTDTQYF. CDR3 in DNA: TGCAGTGCCCCCCGGACTAGCCGAAGCACAGATACGCAGTATTTT.

This clonotype was recorded many times. The chain couples TRBV6-5 to TRBJ2-7; D gene uncertain. V lost 7 bases to trimming and J lost 4 bases, with 14 bases between them. The CDR3 spans 13 residues. Germline V gives CDR1 MNHEY, CDR2 SVGAGI. This CDR3 is CASKVGEMYEQYF. DNA for the CDR3: TGTGCCAGCAAAGTAGGAGAGATGTACGAGCAGTACTTC.

This clonotype has ten or more counts. The rearrangement links TRBV5-1 to TRBJ2-7; D perhaps matches TRBD2 (5 bases). The CDR3 has 15 residues. V dropped 1 base and J dropped 5 bases, with 16 bases sitting between them. Per the germline V gene, CDR1 is SGHRS and CDR2 is YFSETQ. CDR3 sequence reads: CASSLRTLEVDEQYF. In DNA, the CDR3 is TGCGCCAGCAGCTTGCGGACTCTGGAAGTCGACGAGCAGTACTTC. The complete variable domain, with remaining parts taken from reference TRBV5-1 and TRBJ2-7, reads KAGVTQTPRYLIKTRGQQVTLSCSPISGHRSVSWYQQTPGQGLQFLFEYFSETQRNKGNFPGRFSGRQFSNSRSEMNVSTLELGDSALYLCASSLRTLEVDEQYFGPGTRLTVT.